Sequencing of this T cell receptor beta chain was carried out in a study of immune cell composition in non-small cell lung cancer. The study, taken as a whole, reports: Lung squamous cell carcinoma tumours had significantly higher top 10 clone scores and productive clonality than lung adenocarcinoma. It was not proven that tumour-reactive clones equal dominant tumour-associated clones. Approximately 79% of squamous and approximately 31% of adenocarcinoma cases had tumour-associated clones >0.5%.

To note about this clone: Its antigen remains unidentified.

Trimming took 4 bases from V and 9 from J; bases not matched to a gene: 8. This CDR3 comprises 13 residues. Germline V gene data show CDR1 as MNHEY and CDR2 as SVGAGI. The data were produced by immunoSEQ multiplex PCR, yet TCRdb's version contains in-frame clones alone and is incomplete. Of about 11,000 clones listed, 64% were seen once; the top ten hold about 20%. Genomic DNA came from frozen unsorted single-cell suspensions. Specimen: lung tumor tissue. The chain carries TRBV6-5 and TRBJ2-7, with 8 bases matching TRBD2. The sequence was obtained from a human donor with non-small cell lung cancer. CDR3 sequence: CASSSGGASRQYF. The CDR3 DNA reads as TGTGCCAGCAGTTCCGGGGGGGCCTCCAGGCAGTACTTC.